One T cell receptor beta chain is described in this entry. Its target is not known. A read error is possible here, since a much larger clone lies one base away. The CDR3 covers 13 residues. Germline CDR1 DFQATT, CDR2 SNEGSKA (reference sequence). Together with a sample-barcoded 5' primer, a J-beta primer mix was included in a second PCR lasting 7 to 11 cycles. TCRdb reanalysed the 5' RACE reads using MiXCR and keeps one entry per CDR3 protein. Of some 1 million distinct CDR3 sequences detected, 45% appear once; the ten largest clones hold approximately 17%. The data originate from a study of blood T cells in healthy people across ages. Study-wide findings and caveats: Roughly linearly, TCR beta diversity per million T cells fell as age increased.

The rearrangement links TRBV20-1 to TRBJ1-2; D gene ambiguous. This TCR was recovered from a woman aged 55-70 years in good health. Sequenced material: blood. The CDR3, as DNA: TGCGGTGCTAGTGAGGCCAGCTTCTATGGCTACACCTTC. It translates to CGASEASFYGYTF.